This T cell receptor beta chain was identified in a study of OX40 agonist ivuxolimab in advanced cancers. Deletions cut 0 bases from V and 0 bases from J, with 13 bases between. The CDR3 has 18 residues. From germline, CDR1 is SGDLS and CDR2 YYNGEE. TCRdb's copy holds only in-frame clones and misses some; the assay was immunoSEQ multiplex PCR. Of approximately 84,000 clones in the sample, around 86% are singletons; the top ten hold approximately 0.93%. This sequence joins TRBV9 and TRBJ2-6; D not resolved. The receptor was derived from an adult with an advanced solid tumor such as melanoma, head and neck, liver or kidney cancer. Material: CD4+ or CD8+ T cells sorted from blood, obtained in a trial of the OX40 agonist ivuxolimab. The CDR3 here is CASSVVIGPSSGANVLTF. The CDR3 nucleotides read TGTGCCAGCAGCGTAGTAATCGGCCCCAGCTCTGGGGCCAACGTCCTGACTTTC.